This TCR beta chain emerged from a study of CD8 T cells in ankylosing spondylitis. General study results and limits: Among TCR beta sequences, a motif of several highly homologous variants appeared characteristic of ankylosing spondylitis blood.

As concerns this clonotype: Its specificity is not known.

TCRdb re-analysed the 5' RACE reads in MiXCR, keeping a single row per CDR3 protein. Altogether about 27,000 distinct CDR3 sequences are present, approximately 8% being singletons, with the ten largest covering 30%. The sequence derives from a male donor with ankylosing spondylitis or in good health (not recorded which). Sequenced: blood.

The CDR3 nucleotides are TGTGCCAGTTCCACGCCAGGCTCTGGGGCCAACGTCCTGACTTTC. Its protein is CASSTPGSGANVLTF. The chain couples TRBV28 to TRBJ2-6; D remains unclear. With 9 bases removed from V and 0 bases from J, the gap between germline ends came to 12 bases. Germline V CDR1 and CDR2: MDHEN, SYDVKM. This CDR3 region has 15 residues.